The source of this T cell receptor (beta chain) is a study (dated by TCRdb to 2012 to 2015). The reads were generated on an Illumina Genome Analyzer IIx. TCRdb reprocessed the public reads (quality trimming at Q25 with fastp, clone calling with MiXCR) and kept in-frame beta chains. Rows with one shared CDR3 protein collapse into an entry with the most common genes and DNA. The sample table holds roughly 15,000 distinct CDR3 sequences, of which more than 30% were seen once. Jointly, the top ten make up more than 15% of the sample. This clonotype was recorded many times. Its antigen has not been determined. The record has no base qualities; no much larger clone is one base away. From cysteine to phenylalanine, the CDR3 is 15 amino acids long. Only the CDR3 part of the read is kept: 45 bases, read in frame from the first base. CDR1 and CDR2 were assigned from the germline V gene as KGHSH and LQKENI. The trim is 3 bases for V and 1 base for J, with a gap of 12 bases between the germline ends.

The chain is made from TRBV18 and TRBJ1-1; the D gene is unclear. The receptor's source is a human donor. The sample consisted of blood. The DNA sequence reads TGTGCCAGCTCACCTTCGGTTAATTGGAACACTGAAGCTTTCTTT. Translated, it gives CASSPSVNWNTEAFF.